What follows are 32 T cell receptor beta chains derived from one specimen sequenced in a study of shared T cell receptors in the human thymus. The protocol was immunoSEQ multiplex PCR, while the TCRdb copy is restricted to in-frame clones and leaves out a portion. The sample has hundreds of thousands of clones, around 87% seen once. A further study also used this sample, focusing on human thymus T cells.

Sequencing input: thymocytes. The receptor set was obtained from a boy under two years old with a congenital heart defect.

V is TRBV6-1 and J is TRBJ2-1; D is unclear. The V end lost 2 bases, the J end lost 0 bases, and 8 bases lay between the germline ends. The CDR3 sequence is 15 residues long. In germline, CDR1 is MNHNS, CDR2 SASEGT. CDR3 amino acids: CASSESNSSYNEQFF. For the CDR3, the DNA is TGTGCCAGCAGTGAATCTAACAGCTCCTACAATGAGCAGTTCTTC.

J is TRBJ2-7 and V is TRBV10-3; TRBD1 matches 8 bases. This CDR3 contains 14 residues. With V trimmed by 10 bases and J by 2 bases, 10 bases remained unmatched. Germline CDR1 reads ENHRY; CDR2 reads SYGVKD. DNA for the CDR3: TGTGCCACCCAGACAGGGGTCGCCCCCTACGAGCAGTACTTC. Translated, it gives CATQTGVAPYEQYF.

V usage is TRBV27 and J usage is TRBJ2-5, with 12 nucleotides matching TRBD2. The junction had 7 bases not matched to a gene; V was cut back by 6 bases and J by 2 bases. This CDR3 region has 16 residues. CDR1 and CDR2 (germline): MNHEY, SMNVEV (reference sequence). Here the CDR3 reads CASRQLAGGCQETQYF. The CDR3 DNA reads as TGTGCCAGCAGGCAGCTAGCGGGGGGGTGTCAAGAGACCCAGTACTTC.

Here the CDR3 reads CASSHVAGNGANVLTF. The CDR3 coding sequence is TGTGCCAGCTCGCACGTAGCGGGAAATGGGGCCAACGTCCTGACTTTC. The rearrangement links TRBV18 to TRBJ2-6, with 8 nucleotides matching TRBD2. This CDR3 is 16 amino acids long. V was clipped by 6 bases and J by 3 bases; unmatched bases: 7. CDR1 is KGHSH, CDR2 LQKENI, per germline.

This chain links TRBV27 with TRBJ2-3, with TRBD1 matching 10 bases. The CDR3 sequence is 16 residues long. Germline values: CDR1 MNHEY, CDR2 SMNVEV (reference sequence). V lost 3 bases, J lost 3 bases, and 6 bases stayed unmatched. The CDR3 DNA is TGTGCCAGCAGTTTCGACAGGGGGCGTTTGACAGATACGCAGTATTTT. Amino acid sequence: CASSFDRGRLTDTQYF.

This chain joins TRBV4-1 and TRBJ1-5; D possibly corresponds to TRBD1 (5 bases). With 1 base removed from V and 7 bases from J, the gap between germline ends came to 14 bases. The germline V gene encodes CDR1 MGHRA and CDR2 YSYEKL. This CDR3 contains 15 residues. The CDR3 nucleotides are TGCGCCAGCAGCCAAGGGGGCAGGTTCGGGCAGCCCCAGCATTTT. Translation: CASSQGGRFGQPQHF.

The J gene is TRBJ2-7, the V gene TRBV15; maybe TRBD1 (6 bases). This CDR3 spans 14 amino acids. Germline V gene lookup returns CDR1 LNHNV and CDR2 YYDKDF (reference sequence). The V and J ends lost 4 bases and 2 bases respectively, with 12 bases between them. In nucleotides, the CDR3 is TGTGCCACCAGCACAAGACAGGCTACCTACGAGCAGTACTTC. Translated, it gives CATSTRQATYEQYF. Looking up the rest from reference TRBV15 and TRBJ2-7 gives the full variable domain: DAMVIQNPRYQVTQFGKPVTLSCSQTLNHNVMYWYQQKSSQAPKLLFHYYDKDFNNEADTPDNFQSRRPNTSFCFLDIRSPGLGDTAMYLCATSTRQATYEQYFGPGTRLTVT.

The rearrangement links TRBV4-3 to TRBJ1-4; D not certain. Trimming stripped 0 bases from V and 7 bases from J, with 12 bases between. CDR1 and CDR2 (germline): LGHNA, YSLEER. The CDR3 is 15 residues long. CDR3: CASSQDLRLGEKLFF. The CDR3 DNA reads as TGCGCCAGCAGCCAAGATTTGAGGTTGGGTGAAAAACTGTTTTTT.

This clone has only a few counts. The DNA of the CDR3 is TGCGCCAGCAGCCTCGGGACACCTACCCTCGGGATTTACGAGCAGTACTTC. Its translation is CASSLGTPTLGIYEQYF. The chain employs TRBV4-1 and TRBJ2-7; possible D gene TRBD1, 6 bases. V was clipped by 4 bases and J by 4 bases, with 23 bases between them. The V gene's germline CDR1 is MGHRA and CDR2 YSYEKL. CDR3 length: 17 amino acids.

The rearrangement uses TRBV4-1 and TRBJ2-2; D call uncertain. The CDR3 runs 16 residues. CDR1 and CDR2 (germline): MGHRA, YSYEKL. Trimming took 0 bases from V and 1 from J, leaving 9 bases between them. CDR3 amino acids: CASSQDFGRNTGELFF. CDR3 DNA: TGCGCCAGCAGCCAAGATTTTGGGCGGAACACCGGGGAGCTGTTTTTT.

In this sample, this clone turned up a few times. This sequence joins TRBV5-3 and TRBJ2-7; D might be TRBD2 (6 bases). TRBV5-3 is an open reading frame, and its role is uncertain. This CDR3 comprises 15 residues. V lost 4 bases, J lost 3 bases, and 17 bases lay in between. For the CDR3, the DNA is TGTGCCAGAAGCGCACTCGGGGGTAAGGACTACGAGCAGTACTTC. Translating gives CARSALGGKDYEQYF.

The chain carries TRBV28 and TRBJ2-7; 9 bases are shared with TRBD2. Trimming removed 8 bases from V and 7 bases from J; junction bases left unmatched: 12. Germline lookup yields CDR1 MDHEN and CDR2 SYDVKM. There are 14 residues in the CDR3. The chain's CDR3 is CASGGIAGVWEQYF. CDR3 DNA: TGTGCCAGCGGCGGAATAGCGGGAGTCTGGGAGCAGTACTTC.

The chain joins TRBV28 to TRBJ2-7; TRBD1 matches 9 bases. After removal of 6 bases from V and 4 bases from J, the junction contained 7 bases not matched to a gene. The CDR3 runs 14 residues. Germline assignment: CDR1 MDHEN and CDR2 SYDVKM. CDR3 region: CASSSGTGYYEQYF. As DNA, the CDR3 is TGTGCCAGCAGCTCCGGGACAGGGTATTACGAGCAGTACTTC.

The DNA of the CDR3 is TGCGCCAGCAGCCCCGGGATCTCCTACGAGCAGTACTTC. Its protein is CASSPGISYEQYF. The chain has TRBV4-3 and TRBJ2-7, with D tentatively TRBD2 (5 bases). Per germline, CDR1 LGHNA and CDR2 YSLEER. V lost 4 bases, J lost 0 bases, and 7 bases lay in between. The CDR3 length is 13 residues.

This CDR3 reads CASSLREQETQYF. The CDR3 DNA follows: TGTGCCAGCAGCTTACGGGAACAAGAGACCCAGTACTTC. The chain recombines TRBV7-9 with TRBJ2-5; TRBD2 might be the D (5 bases). CDR1 SEHNR and CDR2 FQNEAQ come from the germline V gene (reference sequence). This CDR3 is built from 13 residues. V shed 2 bases and J shed 2 bases, with 6 bases lying between them.

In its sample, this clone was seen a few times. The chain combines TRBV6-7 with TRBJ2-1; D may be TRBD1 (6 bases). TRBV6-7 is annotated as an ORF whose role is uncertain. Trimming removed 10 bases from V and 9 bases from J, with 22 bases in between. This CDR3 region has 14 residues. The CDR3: CATTPGQFMGEQFF. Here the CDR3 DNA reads TGTGCCACCACTCCCGGACAGTTCATGGGTGAGCAGTTCTTC.

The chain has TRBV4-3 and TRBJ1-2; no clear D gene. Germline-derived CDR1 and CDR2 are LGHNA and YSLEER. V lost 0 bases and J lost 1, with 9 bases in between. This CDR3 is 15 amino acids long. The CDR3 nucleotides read TGCGCCAGCAGCCAAGAGGCAGGTGGTAACTATGGCTACACCTTC. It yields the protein CASSQEAGGNYGYTF.

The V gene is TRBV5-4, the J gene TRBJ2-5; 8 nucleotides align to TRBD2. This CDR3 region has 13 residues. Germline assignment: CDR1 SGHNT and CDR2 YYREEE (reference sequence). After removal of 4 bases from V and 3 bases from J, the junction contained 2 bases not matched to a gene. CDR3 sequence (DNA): TGTGCCAGCAGCGGGGGACTAGAAGAGACCCAGTACTTC. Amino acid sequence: CASSGGLEETQYF.

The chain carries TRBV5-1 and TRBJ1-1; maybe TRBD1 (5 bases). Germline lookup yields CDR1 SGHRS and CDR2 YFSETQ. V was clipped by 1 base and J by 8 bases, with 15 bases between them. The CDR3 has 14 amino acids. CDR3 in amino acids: CASSLQCREGEAFF. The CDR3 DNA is TGCGCCAGCAGCTTGCAGTGCAGGGAGGGGGAAGCTTTCTTT.

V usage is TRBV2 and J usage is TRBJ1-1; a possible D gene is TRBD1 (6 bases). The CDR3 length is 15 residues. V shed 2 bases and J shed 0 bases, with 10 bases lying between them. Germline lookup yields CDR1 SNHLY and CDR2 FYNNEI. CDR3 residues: CASSERTVMNTEAFF. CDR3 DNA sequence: TGTGCCAGCAGTGAACGGACAGTTATGAACACTGAAGCTTTCTTT.

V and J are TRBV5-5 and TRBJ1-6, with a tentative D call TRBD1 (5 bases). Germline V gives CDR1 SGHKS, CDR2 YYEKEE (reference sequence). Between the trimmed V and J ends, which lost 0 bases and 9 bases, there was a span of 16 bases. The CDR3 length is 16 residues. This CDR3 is CASSLAISGDRSPLHF. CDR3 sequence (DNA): TGTGCCAGCAGCTTGGCCATTTCGGGGGATCGTTCACCCCTCCACTTT.

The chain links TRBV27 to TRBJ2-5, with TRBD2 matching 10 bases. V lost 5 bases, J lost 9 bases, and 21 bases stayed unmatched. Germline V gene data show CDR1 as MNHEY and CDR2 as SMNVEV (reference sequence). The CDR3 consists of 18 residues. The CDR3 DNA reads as TGTGCCAGCAGTCCAACCTCCCCCGGACTAGCGGCTTCTAGGGCCCAGTACTTC. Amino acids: CASSPTSPGLAASRAQYF.

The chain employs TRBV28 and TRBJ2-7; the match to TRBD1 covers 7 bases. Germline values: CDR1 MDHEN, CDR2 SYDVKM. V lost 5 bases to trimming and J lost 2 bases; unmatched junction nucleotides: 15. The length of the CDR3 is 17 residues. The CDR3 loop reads CASSLTLKDRNTYEQYF. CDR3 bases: TGTGCCAGCAGTCTGACCCTGAAGGACAGGAATACCTACGAGCAGTACTTC. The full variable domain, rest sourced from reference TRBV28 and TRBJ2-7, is DVKVTQSSRYLVKRTGEKVFLECVQDMDHENMFWYRQDPGLGLRLIYFSYDVKMKEKGDIPEGYSVSREKKERFSLILESASTNQTSMYLCASSLTLKDRNTYEQYFGPGTRLTVT.

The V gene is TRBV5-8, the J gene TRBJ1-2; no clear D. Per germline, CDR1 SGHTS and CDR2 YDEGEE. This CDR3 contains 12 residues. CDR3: CAEGSGAYGYTF. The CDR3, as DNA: TGTGCGGAGGGTTCAGGCGCATATGGCTACACCTTC.

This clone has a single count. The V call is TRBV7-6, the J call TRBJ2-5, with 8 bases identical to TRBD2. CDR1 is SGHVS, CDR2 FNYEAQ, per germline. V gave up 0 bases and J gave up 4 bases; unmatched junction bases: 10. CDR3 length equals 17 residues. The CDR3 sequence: CASSLALAGRARETQYF. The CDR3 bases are TGTGCCAGCAGCTTAGCGTTAGCGGGACGGGCCCGAGAGACCCAGTACTTC.

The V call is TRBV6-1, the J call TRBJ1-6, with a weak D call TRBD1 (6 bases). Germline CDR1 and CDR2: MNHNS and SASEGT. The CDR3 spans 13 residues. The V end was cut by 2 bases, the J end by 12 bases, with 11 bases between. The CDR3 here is CASSEWWGLPLHF. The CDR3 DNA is TGTGCCAGCAGTGAATGGTGGGGGCTACCCCTCCACTTT.

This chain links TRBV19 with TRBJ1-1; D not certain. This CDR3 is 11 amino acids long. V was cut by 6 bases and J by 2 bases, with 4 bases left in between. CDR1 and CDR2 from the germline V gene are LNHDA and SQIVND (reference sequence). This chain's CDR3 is CASRTNTEAFF. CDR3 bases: TGTGCCAGTAGGACAAACACTGAAGCTTTCTTT.

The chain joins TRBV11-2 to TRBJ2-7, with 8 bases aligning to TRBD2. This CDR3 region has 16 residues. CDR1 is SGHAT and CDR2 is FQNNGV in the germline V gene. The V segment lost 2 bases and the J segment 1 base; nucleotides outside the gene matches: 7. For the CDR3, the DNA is TGTGCCAGCAGCTTACTCGGACTAGCCCCATCCTACGAGCAGTACTTC. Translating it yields CASSLLGLAPSYEQYF.

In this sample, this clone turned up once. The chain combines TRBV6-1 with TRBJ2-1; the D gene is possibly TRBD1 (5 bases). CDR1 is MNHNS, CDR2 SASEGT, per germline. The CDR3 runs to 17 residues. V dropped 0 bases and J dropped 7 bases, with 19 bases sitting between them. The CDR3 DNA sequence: TGTGCCAGCAGTGAAGCCAGAAGCCCGACAGTGGGAAATGAGCAGTTCTTC. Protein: CASSEARSPTVGNEQFF.

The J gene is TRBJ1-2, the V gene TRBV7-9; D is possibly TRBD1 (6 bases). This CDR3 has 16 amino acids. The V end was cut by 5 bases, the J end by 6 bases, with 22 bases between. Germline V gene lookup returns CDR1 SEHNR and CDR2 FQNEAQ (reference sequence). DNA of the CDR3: TGTGCCAGCAGCGATAGGGTGCAGGGGCAATCGGATGGCTACACCTTC. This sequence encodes CASSDRVQGQSDGYTF.

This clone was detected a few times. The CDR3 reads CASSLVQGGSPLHF. CDR3 coding DNA: TGTGCCAGCAGTTTGGTACAGGGTGGCTCACCCCTCCACTTT. The gene calls are TRBV28 and TRBJ1-6; weak D call: TRBD1 (6 bases). V shed 3 bases and J shed 10 bases, with 13 bases lying between them. Germline V lookup: CDR1 MDHEN, CDR2 SYDVKM. CDR3 size: 14 residues.

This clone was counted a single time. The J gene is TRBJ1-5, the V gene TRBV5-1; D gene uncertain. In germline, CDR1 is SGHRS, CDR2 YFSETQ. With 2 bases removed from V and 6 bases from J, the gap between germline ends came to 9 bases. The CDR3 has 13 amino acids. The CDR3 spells CASSLDTGQPQHF. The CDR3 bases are TGCGCCAGCAGCTTAGATACGGGTCAGCCCCAGCATTTT.